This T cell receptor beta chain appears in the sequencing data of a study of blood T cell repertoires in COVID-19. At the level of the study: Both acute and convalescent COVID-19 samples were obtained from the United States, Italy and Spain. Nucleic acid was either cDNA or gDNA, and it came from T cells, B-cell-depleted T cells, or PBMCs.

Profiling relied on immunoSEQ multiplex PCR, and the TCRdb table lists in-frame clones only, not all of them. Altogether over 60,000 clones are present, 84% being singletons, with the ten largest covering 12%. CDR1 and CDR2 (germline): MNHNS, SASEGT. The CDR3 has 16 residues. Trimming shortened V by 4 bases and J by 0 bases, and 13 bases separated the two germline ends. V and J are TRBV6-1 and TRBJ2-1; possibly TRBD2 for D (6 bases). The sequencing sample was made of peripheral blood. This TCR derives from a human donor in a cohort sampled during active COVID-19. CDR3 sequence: CASSAPGLSSYNEQFF. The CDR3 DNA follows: TGTGCCAGCAGTGCCCCGGGACTCAGCTCCTACAATGAGCAGTTCTTC.